The subject of this entry is one TCR beta chain. A far bigger clonotype differs at one base, so this is likely a read error. Germline assignment: CDR1 MDHEN and CDR2 SYDVKM. After removal of 1 base from V and 10 bases from J, the junction contained 12 bases not matched to a gene. The CDR3 length is 16 residues. Amplification, which lasted 20 to 25 PCR cycles, used a constant-region primer and V-primer adapter to amplify TCRs. TCRdb re-called the reads through MiXCR, storing one row per CDR3 protein. The sample holds 40,000 to 65,000 distinct CDR3 sequences; around a third are singletons and the top ten take roughly 8.2%. This sample is part of a study of low-dose radiotherapy and immunotherapy resistance in tumors. Study background: 1 Gy per fraction was delivered to Cohort 2 every two weeks, for 13 Gy total over 26 weeks. The regimen for patients comprised intravenous nivolumab 240 mg every two weeks plus intravenous ipilimumab 1 mg/kg every six weeks.

Time point of the sample: after trial treatment. Specified treatment: LDRT plus nivolumab, ipilimumab, low-dose cyclophosphamide and aspirin (RACIN trial). Here the sequenced sample was PBMCs, taken after low-dose radiotherapy plus immunotherapy. The V and J genes are TRBV28 and TRBJ2-1; 8 bases are shared with TRBD2. The receptor's source is a male donor with rectosigmoid adenocarcinoma. The CDR3 region has the DNA TGTGCCAGCAGTTTATCTGCCGGGACTAGTATCTACGAGCAGTTCTTC. Protein: CASSLSAGTSIYEQFF.